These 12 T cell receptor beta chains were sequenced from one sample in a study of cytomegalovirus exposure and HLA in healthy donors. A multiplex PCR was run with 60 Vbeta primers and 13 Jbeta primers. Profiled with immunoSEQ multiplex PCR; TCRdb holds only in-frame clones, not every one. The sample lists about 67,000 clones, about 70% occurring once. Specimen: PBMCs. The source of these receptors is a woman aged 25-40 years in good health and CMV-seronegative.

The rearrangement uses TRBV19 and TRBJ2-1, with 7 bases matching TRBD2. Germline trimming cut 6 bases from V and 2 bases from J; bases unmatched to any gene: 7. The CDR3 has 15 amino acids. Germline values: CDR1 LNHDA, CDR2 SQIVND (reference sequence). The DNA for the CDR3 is TGTGCCAGTAGGCGAGCGGGGTCCCCCTACAATGAGCAGTTCTTC. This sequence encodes CASRRAGSPYNEQFF. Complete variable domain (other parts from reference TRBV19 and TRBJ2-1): DGGITQSPKYLFRKEGQNVTLSCEQNLNHDAMYWYRQDPGQGLRLIYYSQIVNDFQKGDIAEGYSVSREKKESFPLTVTSAQKNPTAFYLCASRRAGSPYNEQFFGPGTRLTVL.

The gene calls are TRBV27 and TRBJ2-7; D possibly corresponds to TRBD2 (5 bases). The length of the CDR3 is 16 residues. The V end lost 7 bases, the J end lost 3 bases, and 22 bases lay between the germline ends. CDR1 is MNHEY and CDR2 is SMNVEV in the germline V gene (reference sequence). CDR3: CASMEDYFGISYEQYF. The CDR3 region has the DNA TGTGCCAGCATGGAAGACTACTTCGGAATCAGCTACGAGCAGTACTTC.

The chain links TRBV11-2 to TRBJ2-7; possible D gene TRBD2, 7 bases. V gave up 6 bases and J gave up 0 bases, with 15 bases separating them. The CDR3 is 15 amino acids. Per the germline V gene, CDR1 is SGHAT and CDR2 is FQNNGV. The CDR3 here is CASRLRGGDSYEQYF. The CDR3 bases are TGTGCCAGCAGGTTGCGAGGGGGGGACTCCTACGAGCAGTACTTC.

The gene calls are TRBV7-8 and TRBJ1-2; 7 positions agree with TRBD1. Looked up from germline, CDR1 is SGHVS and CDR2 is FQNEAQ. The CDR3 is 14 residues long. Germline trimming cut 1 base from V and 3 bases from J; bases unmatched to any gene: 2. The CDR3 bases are TGTGCCAGCAGCTTAGATGACAGGGACTATGGCTACACCTTC. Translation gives CASSLDDRDYGYTF.

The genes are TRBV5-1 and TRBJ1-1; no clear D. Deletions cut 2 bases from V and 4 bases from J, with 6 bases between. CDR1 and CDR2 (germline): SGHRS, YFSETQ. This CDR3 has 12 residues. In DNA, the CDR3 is TGCGCCAGCAGCTTCTCCGGCACTGAAGCTTTCTTT. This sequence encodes CASSFSGTEAFF.

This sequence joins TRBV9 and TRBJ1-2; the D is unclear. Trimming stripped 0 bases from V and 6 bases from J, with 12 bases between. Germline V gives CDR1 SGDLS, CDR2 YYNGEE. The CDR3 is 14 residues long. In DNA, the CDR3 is TGTGCCAGCAGCGTAGTTCCGGGAGGCGATGGCTACACCTTC. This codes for CASSVVPGGDGYTF.

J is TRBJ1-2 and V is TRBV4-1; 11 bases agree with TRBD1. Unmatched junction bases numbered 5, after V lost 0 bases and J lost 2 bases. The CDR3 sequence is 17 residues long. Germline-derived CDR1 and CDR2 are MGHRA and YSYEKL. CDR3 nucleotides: TGCGCCAGCAGCCAAGATGGGGGACAGGGGGGGAACTATGGCTACACCTTC. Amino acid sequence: CASSQDGGQGGNYGYTF.

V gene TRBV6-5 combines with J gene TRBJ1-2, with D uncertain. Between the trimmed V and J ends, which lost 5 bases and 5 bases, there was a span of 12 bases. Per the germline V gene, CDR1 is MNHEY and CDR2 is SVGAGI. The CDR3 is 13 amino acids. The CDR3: CASSPRLLYGYTF. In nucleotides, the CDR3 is TGTGCCAGCAGTCCCAGACTTCTGTATGGCTACACCTTC.

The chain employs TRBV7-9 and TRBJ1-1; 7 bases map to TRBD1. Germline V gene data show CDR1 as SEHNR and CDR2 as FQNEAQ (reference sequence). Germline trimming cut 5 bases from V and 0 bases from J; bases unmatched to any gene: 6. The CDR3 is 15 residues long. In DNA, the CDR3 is TGTGCCAGCAGCCCAACCGGACAGGTGAACACTGAAGCTTTCTTT. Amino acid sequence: CASSPTGQVNTEAFF.

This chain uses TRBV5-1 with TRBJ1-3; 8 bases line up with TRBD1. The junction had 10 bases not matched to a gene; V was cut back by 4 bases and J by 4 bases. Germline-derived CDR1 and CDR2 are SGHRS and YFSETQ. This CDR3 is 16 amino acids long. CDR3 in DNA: TGCGCCAGCAGCCAGGGACAGGCCGGGTCCGGAAACACCATATATTTT. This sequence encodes CASSQGQAGSGNTIYF.

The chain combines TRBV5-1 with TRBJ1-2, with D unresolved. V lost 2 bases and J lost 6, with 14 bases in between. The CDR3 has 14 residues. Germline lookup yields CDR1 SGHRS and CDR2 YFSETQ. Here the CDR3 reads CASSFAGSGDGYTF. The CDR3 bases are TGCGCCAGCAGCTTTGCGGGGTCCGGGGATGGCTACACCTTC.

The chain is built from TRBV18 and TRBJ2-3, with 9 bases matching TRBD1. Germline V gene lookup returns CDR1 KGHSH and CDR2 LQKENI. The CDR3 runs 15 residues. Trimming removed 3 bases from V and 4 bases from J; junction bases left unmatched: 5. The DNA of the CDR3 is TGTGCCAGCTCACCGGGACAGGGTATTCCAGATACGCAGTATTTT. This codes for CASSPGQGIPDTQYF.